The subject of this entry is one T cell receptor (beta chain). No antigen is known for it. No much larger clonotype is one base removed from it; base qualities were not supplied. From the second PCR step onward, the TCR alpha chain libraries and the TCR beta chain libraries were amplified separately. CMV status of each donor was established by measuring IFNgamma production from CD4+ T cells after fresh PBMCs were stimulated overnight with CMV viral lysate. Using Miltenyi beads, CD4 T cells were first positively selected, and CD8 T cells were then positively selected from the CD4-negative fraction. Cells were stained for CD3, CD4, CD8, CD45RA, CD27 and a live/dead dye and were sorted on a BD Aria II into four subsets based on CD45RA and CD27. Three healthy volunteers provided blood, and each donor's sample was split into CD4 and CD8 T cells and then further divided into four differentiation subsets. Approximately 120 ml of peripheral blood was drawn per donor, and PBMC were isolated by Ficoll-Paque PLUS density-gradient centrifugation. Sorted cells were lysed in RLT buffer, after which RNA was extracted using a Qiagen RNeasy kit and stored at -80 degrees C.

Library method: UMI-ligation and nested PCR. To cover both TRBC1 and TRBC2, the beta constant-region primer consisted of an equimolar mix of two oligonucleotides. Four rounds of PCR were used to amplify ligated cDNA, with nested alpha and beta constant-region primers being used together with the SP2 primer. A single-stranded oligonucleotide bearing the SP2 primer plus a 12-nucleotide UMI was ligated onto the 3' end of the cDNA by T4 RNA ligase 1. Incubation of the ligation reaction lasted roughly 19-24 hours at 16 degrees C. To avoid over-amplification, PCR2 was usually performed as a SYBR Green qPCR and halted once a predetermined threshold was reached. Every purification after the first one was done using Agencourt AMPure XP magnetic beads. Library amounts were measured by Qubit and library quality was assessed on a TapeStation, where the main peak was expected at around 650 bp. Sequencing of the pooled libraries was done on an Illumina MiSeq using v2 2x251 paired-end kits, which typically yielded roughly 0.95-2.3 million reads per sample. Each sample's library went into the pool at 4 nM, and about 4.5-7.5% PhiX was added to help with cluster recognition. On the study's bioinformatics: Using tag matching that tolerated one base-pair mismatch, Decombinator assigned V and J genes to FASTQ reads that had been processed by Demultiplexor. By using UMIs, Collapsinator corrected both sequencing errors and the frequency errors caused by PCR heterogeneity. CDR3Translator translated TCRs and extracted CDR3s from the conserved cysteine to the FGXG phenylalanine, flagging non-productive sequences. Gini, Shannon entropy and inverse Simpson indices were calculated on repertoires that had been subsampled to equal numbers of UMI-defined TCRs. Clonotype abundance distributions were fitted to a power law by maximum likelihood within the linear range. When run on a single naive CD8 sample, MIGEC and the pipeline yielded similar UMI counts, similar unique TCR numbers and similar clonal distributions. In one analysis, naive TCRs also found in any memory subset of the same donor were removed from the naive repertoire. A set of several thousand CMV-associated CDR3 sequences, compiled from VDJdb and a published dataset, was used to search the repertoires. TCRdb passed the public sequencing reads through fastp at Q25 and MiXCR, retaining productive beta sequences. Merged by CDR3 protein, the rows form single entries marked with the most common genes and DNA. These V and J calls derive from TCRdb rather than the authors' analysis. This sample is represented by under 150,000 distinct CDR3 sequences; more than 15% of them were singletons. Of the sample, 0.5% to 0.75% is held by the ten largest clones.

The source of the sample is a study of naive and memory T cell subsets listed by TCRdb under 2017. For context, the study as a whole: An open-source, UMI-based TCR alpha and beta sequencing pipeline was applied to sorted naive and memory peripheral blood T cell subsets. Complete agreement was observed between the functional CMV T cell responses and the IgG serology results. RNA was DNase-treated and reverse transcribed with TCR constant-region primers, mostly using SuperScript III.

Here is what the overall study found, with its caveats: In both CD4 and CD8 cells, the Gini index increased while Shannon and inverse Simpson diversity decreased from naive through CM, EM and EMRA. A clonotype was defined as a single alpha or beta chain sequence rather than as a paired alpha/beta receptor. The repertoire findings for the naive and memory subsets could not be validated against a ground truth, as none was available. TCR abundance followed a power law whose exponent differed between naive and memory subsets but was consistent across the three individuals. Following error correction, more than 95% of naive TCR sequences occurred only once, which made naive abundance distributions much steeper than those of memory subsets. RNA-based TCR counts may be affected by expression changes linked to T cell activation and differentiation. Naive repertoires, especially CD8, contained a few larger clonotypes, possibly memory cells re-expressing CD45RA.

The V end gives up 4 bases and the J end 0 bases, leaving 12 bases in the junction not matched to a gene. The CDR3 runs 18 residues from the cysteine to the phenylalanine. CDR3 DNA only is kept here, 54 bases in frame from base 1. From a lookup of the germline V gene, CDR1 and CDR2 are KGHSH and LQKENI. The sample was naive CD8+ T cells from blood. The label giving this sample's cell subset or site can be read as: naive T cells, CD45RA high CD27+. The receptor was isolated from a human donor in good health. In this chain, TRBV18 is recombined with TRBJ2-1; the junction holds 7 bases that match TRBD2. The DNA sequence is TGTGCCAGCTCACACCCCGAGGGACTATTAAGCTCCTACAATGAGCAGTTCTTC. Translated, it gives CASSHPEGLLSSYNEQFF.